The present TCR beta chain was sequenced within a study of blood T cell repertoires in COVID-19. Method: immunoSEQ multiplex PCR; TCRdb's copy keeps in-frame clones and lacks some. Counted here are nearly 200,000 clones, around 80% occurring once; the ten biggest clones make up about a fifth. CDR1 MNHEY and CDR2 SMNVEV come from the germline V gene (reference sequence). The CDR3 has 14 residues. The V and J ends lost 6 bases and 6 bases respectively, with 14 bases between them. In its sample, this clone was seen once. This sequence was found in a human donor in a cohort sampled during active COVID-19. V is TRBV27 and J is TRBJ1-4; the D gene is possibly TRBD1 (6 bases). Input material: peripheral blood. The CDR3 coding sequence is TGTGCCAGCAGCTCAGGGGTGGTATATGAAAAACTGTTTTTT. Its protein product is CASSSGVVYEKLFF. The full variable domain, its missing parts supplied by reference TRBV27 and TRBJ1-4, is EAQVTQNPRYLITVTGKKLTVTCSQNMNHEYMSWYRQDPGLGLRQIYYSMNVEVTDKGDVPEGYKVSRKEKRNFPLILESPSPNQTSLYFCASSSGVVYEKLFFGSGTQLSVL.